This is a list of T cell receptor beta chains from one sample in a study of technical replicates of blood from four donors. Sequenced by immunoSEQ multiplex PCR; TCRdb stores in-frame clones only, minus some. The sample lists about 83,000 clones, 90% to 95% seen once, with 0.25% to 0.3% in the top ten. Sequencing was done on a sample of T cells isolated from PBMCs. The receptors derive from a human donor in good health. Both conserved end residues are part of each CDR3. D genes are given only for firm matches. Size is stated for part of the rows, as once, few or many counts, or as a class when the clone is expanded.

v_gene	d_gene	abundance	j_gene	CDR3nt	CDR3aa
TRBV11-2	.	.	TRBJ2-1	TGTGCCAGCAGCTGGTCCCCAGTCAGTGAGCAGTTCTTC	CASSWSPVSEQFF
TRBV11-2	TRBD2	.	TRBJ2-3	TGTGCCAGCACCACCCTCTCGCGGGGGTTCACAGATACGCAGTATTTT	CASTTLSRGFTDTQYF
TRBV2	TRBD2	.	TRBJ2-2	TGTGCGATCGTGGCGGGAGGGCGGACCGGGGAGCTGTTTTTT	CAIVAGGRTGELFF
TRBV6-1	.	.	TRBJ2-1	TGTGCCAGCAGTAGCGGGTACTACAATGAGCAGTTCTTC	CASSSGYYNEQFF
TRBV11-1	.	few	TRBJ1-2	TGTGCCAGCAGCGTCCACAGGACCCCAAGAGGTGGCTACACCTTC	CASSVHRTPRGGYTF
TRBV5-1	TRBD1	.	TRBJ1-4	TGCGCCAGCAGCCGGGACAGGAGTAATGAAAAACTGTTTTTT	CASSRDRSNEKLFF
TRBV11-2	.	.	TRBJ1-3	TGTGCCAGCAGCCTCATACGGGGAAACACCATATATTTT	CASSLIRGNTIYF
TRBV5-1	TRBD1	.	TRBJ2-1	TGCGCCAGCAGCTTGGGTTTAGGGGGCGGCTACAATGAGCAGTTCTTC	CASSLGLGGGYNEQFF
TRBV6-1	.	.	TRBJ2-5	TGTGCCAGCAGTGAAGTGGAGGGTTCCGAGACCCAGTACTTC	CASSEVEGSETQYF
TRBV6-6	TRBD1	once	TRBJ1-2	TGTGCCACTCAACATCAGGGACAGGGGCACTATGGCTACACCTTC	CATQHQGQGHYGYTF
TRBV11-3	.	.	TRBJ2-7	TGTGCCAGCAGCACCCATGGGACAGAGCAGTACTTC	CASSTHGTEQYF